A single sample is the source of the 32 T cell receptor beta chains below, sequenced in a study of blood T cells in healthy people across ages. A J-beta primer mix and a sample-barcoded 5' primer were used in a second PCR of about 6 to 12 cycles. TCRdb ran MiXCR on the 5' RACE reads and lists one entry per CDR3 protein. The table lists roughly 1,300,000 distinct CDR3 sequences, roughly 60% of them singletons, with 6.5% to 8.5% in the top ten. Specimen: blood. Source of these receptors: a man in his late teens or twenties in good health.

CDR3 in DNA: TGTGCCAGCAGCTTCAGACCCGGTTGGTACGATACGCAGTATTTT. This translates into CASSFRPGWYDTQYF. The J gene is TRBJ2-3, the V gene TRBV11-2; D unresolved. The CDR3 runs to 15 residues. The V and J ends lost 3 bases and 6 bases respectively, with 16 bases between them. CDR1 and CDR2 from the germline V gene are SGHAT and FQNNGV.

This clonotype has more than one count but fewer than ten. The rearrangement uses TRBV10-3 and TRBJ2-1; D not resolved. This CDR3 is 14 amino acids long. Between the trimmed V and J ends, which lost 6 bases and 0 bases, there was a span of 9 bases. From germline, CDR1 is ENHRY and CDR2 SYGVKD. This chain's CDR3 is CAIRDGSSYNEQFF. The CDR3 coding sequence is TGTGCCATCAGGGACGGAAGCTCCTACAATGAGCAGTTCTTC.

This clonotype appeared a few times. The chain uses TRBV29-1 and TRBJ2-5; TRBD2 might be the D (6 bases). CDR1 is SQVTM, CDR2 ANQGSEA, per germline. The CDR3 extends over 13 amino acids. Trimming removed 4 bases at V and 5 bases at J, with 14 bases between. The CDR3 sequence is CSVGSGTGETQYF. The CDR3 nucleotides are TGCAGCGTTGGGTCAGGGACTGGGGAGACCCAGTACTTC.

The chain uses TRBV20-1 and TRBJ2-1, with no clear D. V was pared by 3 bases and J by 0 bases, with 12 bases between. There are 15 residues in the CDR3. The germline CDR1 and CDR2 sequences are DFQATT and SNEGSKA (reference sequence). This CDR3 is CSARKFLSSYNEQFF. The DNA of the CDR3 is TGCAGTGCTAGGAAATTTTTAAGCTCCTACAATGAGCAGTTCTTC.

This clonotype has a handful of counts. The rearrangement links TRBV24-1 to TRBJ2-5, with TRBD1 matching 9 bases. The junction had 5 bases not matched to a gene; V was cut back by 3 bases and J by 1 base. In germline, CDR1 is KGHDR, CDR2 SFDVKD. This CDR3 has 16 residues. CDR3 bases: TGTGCCACCAGTGATCCTGGGGGACAGGGCCAAGAGACCCAGTACTTC. Protein product: CATSDPGGQGQETQYF.

V usage is TRBV15 and J usage is TRBJ2-1; tentative D call: TRBD2 (5 bases). There are 13 residues in the CDR3. In germline, CDR1 is LNHNV, CDR2 YYDKDF (reference sequence). V was pared by 5 bases and J by 14 bases, with 19 bases between. The CDR3 nucleotides read TGTGCCACCAGCGGCGGACGTTCCCGGCGGGAGTTCTTC. It yields the protein CATSGGRSRREFF.

The V and J genes are TRBV20-1 and TRBJ2-1; 11 nucleotides line up with TRBD2. Germline CDR1 and CDR2: DFQATT and SNEGSKA (reference sequence). This CDR3 region has 18 residues. The V gene end was trimmed by 0 bases and the J gene end by 3 bases; junction bases not matched to a gene: 10. The CDR3 sequence: CSARDRVSGGAYYNEQFF. CDR3 coding DNA: TGCAGTGCTAGAGATCGTGTTAGCGGGGGGGCTTACTACAATGAGCAGTTCTTC.

The chain employs TRBV20-1 and TRBJ1-5; perhaps TRBD1 as D (6 bases). The CDR3 length is 16 residues. The V gene lost 3 bases and the J gene lost 1 base, with 16 bases spanning the gap. Looked up from germline, CDR1 is DFQATT and CDR2 is SNEGSKA (reference sequence). The CDR3, as DNA: TGCAGTGCTAGGCGCCCCGGGGGGGCGAGCAATCAGCCCCAGCATTTT. This codes for CSARRPGGASNQPQHF.

Written as DNA, the CDR3 is TGTGCCAGCAGACTCAGGGTTGGGAACACTGAAGCTTTCTTT. Its protein product is CASRLRVGNTEAFF. The chain links TRBV6-1 to TRBJ1-1; TRBD1 is a possible D gene (5 bases). Trimming removed 6 bases from V and 1 base from J, with 12 bases in between. The CDR3 sequence is 14 residues long. CDR1 MNHNS and CDR2 SASEGT come from the germline V gene.

This clonotype appeared a few times. In DNA form, the CDR3 reads TGTGCCAGCAGCTTGGGGGCGCTCACCACAGATACGCAGTATTTT. Translating gives CASSLGALTTDTQYF. This chain uses TRBV7-9 with TRBJ2-3, with TRBD1 as a possible D gene (6 bases). V lost 3 bases and J 2 bases, leaving 12 bases between the germline ends. Germline values: CDR1 SEHNR, CDR2 FQNEAQ (reference sequence). The CDR3 sequence is 15 residues long.

As DNA, the CDR3 is TGCAGTGCTCAGAGCCTGGGCGGCTACACCTTC. This codes for CSAQSLGGYTF. The chain links TRBV20-1 to TRBJ1-2; D gene uncertain. Trimming took off 5 bases at V and 8 bases at J, with 12 bases between the two ends. The germline V gene has CDR1 DFQATT and CDR2 SNEGSKA (reference sequence). CDR3 size: 11 residues.

This clonotype occurred a few times. The chain uses TRBV7-2 and TRBJ2-4; TRBD1 aligns across 10 bases. The J call may be faulty, since TRBJ2-7 better matches the DNA end. Per the germline V gene, CDR1 is SGHTA and CDR2 is FQGNSA. CDR3 length: 17 amino acids. CDR3 in DNA: TGTGCCAGCAGCTTAGGAGACAGGGGGCGACCAATCTACGAGCAGTACTTC. Translating it yields CASSLGDRGRPIYEQYF.

The J gene is TRBJ2-2, the V gene TRBV7-8, with TRBD1 matching 7 bases. Losses at the gene ends were 1 base for V and 6 bases for J; bases not matched to a gene: 11. The CDR3 is 17 amino acids. The germline CDR1 and CDR2 sequences are SGHVS and FQNEAQ. The CDR3 sequence: CASSLGGDSLGSGELFF. The CDR3 DNA is TGTGCCAGCAGCTTAGGAGGGGACAGTTTAGGTTCCGGGGAGCTGTTTTTT. Full variable domain (outside the CDR3, taken from reference TRBV7-8 and TRBJ2-2): GAGVSQSPRYKVAKRGQDVALRCDPISGHVSLFWYQQALGQGPEFLTYFQNEAQLDKSGLPSDRFFAERPEGSVSTLKIQRTQQEDSAVYLCASSLGGDSLGSGELFFGEGSRLTVL.

A single count supports this clonotype. CDR3 protein: CASSLEGRVNSPLHF. The CDR3, as DNA: TGTGCCAGCAGCTTGGAGGGACGGGTAAATTCACCCCTCCACTTT. V usage is TRBV5-6 and J usage is TRBJ1-6; maybe TRBD1 (5 bases). In germline, CDR1 is SGHDT, CDR2 YYEEEE. The ends were cut back, 0 bases at V and 7 bases at J, with 11 bases in the middle. The CDR3 spans 15 residues.

With respect to this clonotype: Compared with germline, one end of the junction differs, possibly owing to a read error. The chain uses TRBV5-1 and TRBJ2-1; 11 nucleotides line up with TRBD2. The CDR3 is 13 residues long. In germline, CDR1 is SGHRS, CDR2 YFSETQ. The CDR3 DNA reads as TGCACCAGCAGACTCGGGACTAGCGGAGACGCGTTCTTC. Translated: CTSRLGTSGDAFF.

The chain uses TRBV19 and TRBJ2-1; a possible D gene is TRBD2 (6 bases). The CDR3 length is 15 residues. The V end lost 3 bases, the J end lost 8 bases, and 17 bases lay between the germline ends. The germline gives CDR1 LNHDA, CDR2 SQIVND (reference sequence). As DNA, the CDR3 is TGTGCCAGTAGTATGATGGGCGGGGAGGTCGATGAGCAGTTCTTC. Amino acid sequence: CASSMMGGEVDEQFF.

The chain has TRBV5-1 and TRBJ1-4; no clear D gene. V dropped 0 bases and J dropped 7 bases, with 13 bases sitting between them. CDR3 size: 15 residues. Germline lookup yields CDR1 SGHRS and CDR2 YFSETQ. CDR3 in DNA: TGCGCCAGCAGCTTGGTGGCAGGCGGTCGTGAAAAACTGTTTTTT. Protein product: CASSLVAGGREKLFF.

This clonotype has a handful of counts. This chain links TRBV27 with TRBJ2-1; TRBD1 aligns across 12 bases. The CDR3 runs to 15 residues. Germline assignment: CDR1 MNHEY and CDR2 SMNVEV (reference sequence). The V gene end was trimmed by 2 bases and the J gene end by 8 bases; junction bases not matched to a gene: 4. As DNA, the CDR3 is TGTGCCAGCAGTTTACGGGACAGGGGGCAGGATGAGCAGTTCTTC. It is translated as CASSLRDRGQDEQFF.

V gene TRBV5-1 combines with J gene TRBJ1-4, with TRBD1 matching 7 bases. The J segment lost 7 bases and the V segment lost 3 bases, leaving 9 bases of the junction unmatched. Germline CDR1 is SGHRS and CDR2 is YFSETQ. The CDR3 extends over 15 amino acids. The CDR3 DNA is TGCGCCAGCAGCTCCAATGGACAGGTCCCTGAAAAACTGTTTTTT. This gives the protein CASSSNGQVPEKLFF.

The rearrangement joins TRBV4-1 to TRBJ1-5, with D unclear. Germline V gene sequence: CDR1 MGHRA, CDR2 YSYEKL. The CDR3 is 14 amino acids. V lost 1 base to trimming and J lost 1 base, with 5 bases between them. CDR3 coding DNA: TGCGCCAGCAGCCAAGGGTGGAGCAATCAGCCCCAGCATTTT. Its protein is CASSQGWSNQPQHF.

The V call is TRBV6-6, the J call TRBJ2-4; 7 nucleotides match TRBD1. TRBJ2-7 matches the DNA end more closely, so the J call is doubtful. CDR1 is MNHNY and CDR2 is SVGAGI in the germline V gene (reference sequence). This CDR3 region has 16 residues. CDR3 DNA sequence: TGTGCCAGCAGTTCTTTATCTCGCGACAGGGACTACGAGCAGTACTTC. This translates into CASSSLSRDRDYEQYF.

J is TRBJ1-2 and V is TRBV29-1; D remains ambiguous. CDR3 length: 13 residues. The germline CDR1 and CDR2 sequences are SQVTM and ANQGSEA. V lost 3 bases and J 4 bases, leaving 12 bases between the germline ends. The CDR3 here is CSVDSGTLYGYTF. CDR3 coding DNA: TGCAGCGTTGATTCCGGAACTCTCTATGGCTACACCTTC.

V usage is TRBV29-1 and J usage is TRBJ1-2, with unresolved D. The CDR3 loop spans 9 amino acids. The germline V and J ends were trimmed by 5 bases and 12 bases, with 10 bases remaining between them. Per the germline V gene, CDR1 is SQVTM and CDR2 is ANQGSEA. The DNA of the CDR3 is TGCAGCGTTAATGAAGGGCACACCTTC. It is translated as CSVNEGHTF.

This clonotype was recorded only once. This rearrangement joins TRBV20-1 to TRBJ2-7; either TRBD1 or TRBD2 may fit D (6 bases each). Per germline, CDR1 DFQATT and CDR2 SNEGSKA (reference sequence). Between the trimmed V and J ends, which lost 3 bases and 9 bases, there was a span of 15 bases. The CDR3 totals 12 residues. The DNA for the CDR3 is TGCAGTGCTAGGGACGGGGGCGCGGTGCAGTACTTC. Translation gives CSARDGGAVQYF.

The rearrangement uses TRBV29-1 and TRBJ2-3; TRBD2 might be the D (6 bases). The CDR3 is 13 residues long. Germline V gives CDR1 SQVTM, CDR2 ANQGSEA. V was cut by 1 base and J by 7 bases, with 12 bases left in between. In DNA form, the CDR3 reads TGCAGCGTTGAAGTTTGGGGGGAGAATACGCAGTATTTT. This sequence encodes CSVEVWGENTQYF.

This sequence joins TRBV6-6 and TRBJ1-2, with 8 bases fitting TRBD1. This CDR3 is 15 amino acids long. Germline V gene lookup returns CDR1 MNHNY and CDR2 SVGAGI (reference sequence). The J segment lost 3 bases and the V segment lost 7 bases, leaving 10 bases of the junction unmatched. The CDR3 nucleotides read TGTGCCAGCACCAGAACTCAGGGGGCGGACTATGGCTACACCTTC. This codes for CASTRTQGADYGYTF.

V and J are TRBV6-2 or TRBV6-3 and TRBJ1-1, with 7 bases that match TRBD1. J lost 6 bases, V lost 6 bases, and 4 bases had no gene match. The CDR3 runs to 12 residues. Germline CDR1 and CDR2: MNHEY and SVGEGT. The CDR3 reads CASSQDRSEAFF. CDR3 nucleotide sequence: TGTGCCAGCAGCCAGGACAGGTCTGAAGCTTTCTTT.

A few counts support this clonotype. The chain combines TRBV4-1 with TRBJ1-5; no definite D call. Trimming cost V 0 bases and J 9 bases, with 15 bases left between them. Per the germline V gene, CDR1 is MGHRA and CDR2 is YSYEKL. The CDR3 contains 15 residues. The CDR3 DNA reads TGCGCCAGCAGCCAAGAAGACACGCCGGGCAGGCCCCAGCATTTT. This encodes CASSQEDTPGRPQHF.

This chain connects TRBV6-5 to TRBJ1-2; tentative D call: TRBD1 (6 bases). The V gene's germline CDR1 is MNHEY and CDR2 SVGAGI. CDR3 length: 15 amino acids. V gave up 5 bases and J gave up 8 bases, with 21 bases separating them. The CDR3 coding sequence is TGTGCCAGCAGTCCCCGAACTCACAGGGTCGAAGGCTACACCTTC. This codes for CASSPRTHRVEGYTF.

The chain recombines TRBV7-9 with TRBJ2-3; D call uncertain. Germline lookup yields CDR1 SEHNR and CDR2 FQNEAQ (reference sequence). The V end lost 5 bases, the J end lost 6 bases, and 15 bases lay between the germline ends. CDR3 length: 14 residues. The CDR3 reads CASSPPVVTDTQYF. CDR3 in DNA: TGTGCCAGCAGCCCTCCCGTAGTGACGGATACGCAGTATTTT.

This clonotype was observed a handful of times. The gene calls are TRBV12-5 and TRBJ2-7; no definite D call. The CDR3 runs 14 residues. Deletions cut 2 bases from V and 7 bases from J, with 15 bases between. Looked up from germline, CDR1 is LGHNT and CDR2 is FRNRAP. The CDR3 region has the DNA TGTGCTAGTGGTTTGACGAACCAAAGGGCTGAGCAGTACTTC. Protein: CASGLTNQRAEQYF.

A single count supports this clonotype. This rearrangement joins TRBV5-1 to TRBJ2-4, with TRBD2 as a possible D gene (6 bases). The end of the DNA is better explained by TRBJ2-5, so the J call may be wrong. The CDR3 extends over 14 amino acids. The germline gives CDR1 SGHRS, CDR2 YFSETQ. Written as DNA, the CDR3 is TGCGCCTCCTCATCTGCGGGGAAGCAAGAGACCCAGTACTTC. Encoded protein: CASSSAGKQETQYF.